Listed here are 27 T cell receptor beta chains from one sample, sequenced in a study of shared clonotypes between healthy human individuals. The assay was immunoSEQ multiplex PCR, and TCRdb's table has in-frame clones only and misses some. The data hold some 1,100,000 clones, with around three quarters observed a single time. Sequenced: memory CD4+ T cells from PBMCs. The subset is: CD45RA-negative fraction. These receptors were taken from a young man in good health. Some clones in this sample may be carry-over from other donors' samples.

The table lists this clone with a count of one. Distinct nucleotide sequences in the sample also encode this CDR3. The chain has TRBV18 and TRBJ2-2; D remains unclear. V was cut by 3 bases and J by 2 bases, with 4 bases left in between. CDR1 KGHSH and CDR2 LQKENI come from the germline V gene. CDR3 size: 13 residues. The CDR3 DNA follows: TGTGCCAGCTCACCGAGAAACACCGGGGAGCTGTTTTTT. Translating it yields CASSPRNTGELFF.

This chain links TRBV5-5 with TRBJ2-3; unclear D gene. Trimming cost V 0 bases and J 0 bases, with 5 bases left between them. CDR1 is SGHKS and CDR2 is YYEKEE in the germline V gene (reference sequence). The CDR3 extends over 14 amino acids. The CDR3 bases are TGTGCCAGCAGCTTGGTGGCTAGCACAGATACGCAGTATTTT. The encoded protein is CASSLVASTDTQYF.

This clone is a singleton in its sample. The V and J genes are TRBV4-1 and TRBJ1-5; D is unclear. The V end lost 3 bases, the J end lost 2 bases, and 8 bases lay between the germline ends. Germline CDR1 is MGHRA and CDR2 is YSYEKL. The CDR3 loop spans 14 amino acids. The CDR3 nucleotides are TGCGCCAGCAGCCAGGGATGGGGCAATCAGCCCCAGCATTTT. This codes for CASSQGWGNQPQHF.

This chain joins TRBV5-4 and TRBJ2-3, with D possibly being TRBD1 or TRBD2 (5 bases each). This CDR3 has 14 amino acids. Trimming took 3 bases from V and 14 from J, leaving 22 bases between them. The germline V gene has CDR1 SGHNT and CDR2 YYREEE (reference sequence). CDR3 protein: CASSSPMSGTQGYF. CDR3 DNA sequence: TGTGCCAGCAGCTCACCGATGTCAGGGACCCAAGGGTATTTT.

This chain uses TRBV15 with TRBJ2-2, with no clear D. This CDR3 contains 15 residues. Germline-derived CDR1 and CDR2 are LNHNV and YYDKDF (reference sequence). V shed 4 bases and J shed 0 bases, with 9 bases lying between them. CDR3 region: CATSTTLPNTGELFF. The CDR3 nucleotides read TGTGCCACCAGCACTACACTACCGAACACCGGGGAGCTGTTTTTT.

The rearrangement links TRBV28 to TRBJ2-7; TRBD2 agrees at 7 bases. The CDR3 extends over 12 amino acids. Germline V gene sequence: CDR1 MDHEN, CDR2 SYDVKM. The V and J ends lost 8 bases and 0 bases, in that order; junction bases with no gene match: 1. CDR3 loop: CASGRDSYEQYF. The DNA for the CDR3 is TGTGCCAGCGGGAGGGACTCCTACGAGCAGTACTTC.

The chain is built from TRBV5-6 and TRBJ1-1, with a possible D match to TRBD1 (5 bases). The V end was cut by 3 bases, the J end by 6 bases, with 15 bases between. The length of the CDR3 is 14 residues. CDR1 and CDR2 from the germline V gene are SGHDT and YYEEEE. In DNA form, the CDR3 reads TGTGCCAGCAGCTACGATGATGGGGCCGCTGAAGCTTTCTTT. Translating it yields CASSYDDGAAEAFF.

This clone turned up a few times. This chain connects TRBV10-3 to TRBJ1-1, with TRBD1 as a possible D gene (6 bases). The germline V gene encodes CDR1 ENHRY and CDR2 SYGVKD. This CDR3 is 13 amino acids long. Trimming removed 3 bases at V and 5 bases at J, with 10 bases between. Here the CDR3 reads CAISDRGYTEAFF. The DNA of the CDR3 is TGTGCCATCAGTGATAGGGGGTATACTGAAGCTTTCTTT.

This clone was observed a few times. This chain joins TRBV5-1 and TRBJ2-7, with no clear D. Trimming removed 0 bases from V and 2 bases from J, with 15 bases in between. The CDR3 is 16 amino acids. Germline values: CDR1 SGHRS, CDR2 YFSETQ. CDR3 in amino acids: CASSLAVGGRAYEQYF. The CDR3 DNA reads TGCGCCAGCAGCTTGGCCGTCGGCGGCCGAGCCTACGAGCAGTACTTC. The entire variable domain, with the rest obtained from reference TRBV5-1 and TRBJ2-7, is as follows: KAGVTQTPRYLIKTRGQQVTLSCSPISGHRSVSWYQQTPGQGLQFLFEYFSETQRNKGNFPGRFSGRQFSNSRSEMNVSTLELGDSALYLCASSLAVGGRAYEQYFGPGTRLTVT.

In DNA, the CDR3 is TGTGCCAGCAGTTTAGGACCGCTCGAGTACAATGAGCAGTTCTTC. Its protein product is CASSLGPLEYNEQFF. V gene TRBV28 combines with J gene TRBJ2-1; D uncertain. The CDR3 has 15 amino acids. Germline V gene sequence: CDR1 MDHEN, CDR2 SYDVKM. The V end was cut by 2 bases, the J end by 4 bases, with 12 bases between.

In its sample, this clone was seen many times. The same CDR3 can be traced to other DNA sequences in this sample. V is TRBV7-9 and J is TRBJ1-5; perhaps TRBD1 as D (6 bases). CDR3 length: 14 amino acids. From germline, CDR1 is SEHNR and CDR2 FQNEAQ (reference sequence). The ends were cut back, 6 bases at V and 2 bases at J, with 11 bases in the middle. The CDR3 here is CASSRGGGNQPQHF. DNA of the CDR3: TGTGCCAGCAGTCGGGGGGGCGGCAATCAGCCCCAGCATTTT.

The chain couples TRBV29-1 to TRBJ2-1, with TRBD2 as a possible D gene (5 bases). CDR3 size: 12 residues. With 5 bases removed from V and 8 bases from J, the gap between germline ends came to 13 bases. Per germline, CDR1 SQVTM and CDR2 ANQGSEA. CDR3 residues: CSVTPGWDEQFF. The CDR3 DNA sequence: TGCAGCGTTACTCCGGGGTGGGATGAGCAGTTCTTC.

The rearrangement links TRBV7-2 to TRBJ1-1; no clear D. This CDR3 contains 12 residues. The V end lost 5 bases, the J end lost 3 bases, and 7 bases lay between the germline ends. Germline assignment: CDR1 SGHTA and CDR2 FQGNSA. The CDR3 coding sequence is TGTGCCAGCAGCAGGGTGCACACTGAAGCTTTCTTT. Translation gives CASSRVHTEAFF.

The chain employs TRBV30 and TRBJ2-3, with D perhaps being TRBD1 or TRBD2 (5 bases each). This CDR3 is 14 amino acids long. V dropped 3 bases and J dropped 2 bases, with 12 bases sitting between them. Germline assignment: CDR1 GTSNPN and CDR2 SVGIG (reference sequence). Here the CDR3 reads CAWRTGTATDTQYF. For the CDR3, the DNA is TGTGCCTGGAGGACGGGGACGGCCACAGATACGCAGTATTTT.

This chain links TRBV6-5 with TRBJ2-1, with a weak D call TRBD1 (5 bases). Germline V CDR1 and CDR2: MNHEY, SVGAGI. Trimming pared 8 bases from V and 5 bases from J, leaving 13 bases between. There are 13 residues in the CDR3. CDR3 in amino acids: CASRSRVNNEQFF. CDR3 DNA: TGTGCCAGCCGTTCCAGGGTTAACAATGAGCAGTTCTTC.

This clone was seen more than once but under ten times. The chain employs TRBV6-5 and TRBJ1-5, with D unresolved. The germline V gene encodes CDR1 MNHEY and CDR2 SVGAGI. This CDR3 spans 14 amino acids. V gave up 6 bases and J gave up 2 bases, with 11 bases separating them. This CDR3 reads CASRPLVRNQPQHF. The DNA of the CDR3 is TGTGCCAGCAGACCCCTGGTCCGCAATCAGCCCCAGCATTTT.

The chain carries TRBV5-6 and TRBJ2-3; D gene uncertain. V lost 0 bases to trimming and J lost 6 bases, with 8 bases between them. The CDR3 is made up of 13 amino acids. Germline V gene data show CDR1 as SGHDT and CDR2 as YYEEEE. The CDR3 DNA follows: TGTGCCAGCAGCTTGGAACTGATGGATACGCAGTATTTT. Its protein is CASSLELMDTQYF.

V and J are TRBV5-4 and TRBJ2-7; 14 bases map to TRBD2. J was trimmed by 3 bases and V by 3 bases; bases with no gene match: 11. This CDR3 is built from 18 residues. CDR1 SGHNT and CDR2 YYREEE come from the germline V gene (reference sequence). The DNA for the CDR3 is TGTGCCAGCAGCTCTATGACTAGCGGGAGGGGCAGGTACTACGAGCAGTACTTC. Amino acid sequence: CASSSMTSGRGRYYEQYF.

This chain connects TRBV5-4 to TRBJ2-1; D gene unclear. CDR1 SGHNT and CDR2 YYREEE come from the germline V gene (reference sequence). V was cut by 0 bases and J by 11 bases, with 9 bases left in between. CDR3 length: 12 amino acids. The CDR3 nucleotides read TGTGCCAGCAGCTTGGTGGATGGGAAGCAGTTCTTC. This codes for CASSLVDGKQFF. Variable domain in full (rest from reference TRBV5-4 and TRBJ2-1): ETGVTQSPTHLIKTRGQQVTLRCSSQSGHNTVSWYQQALGQGPQFIFQYYREEENGRGNFPPRFSGLQFPNYSSELNVNALELDDSALYLCASSLVDGKQFFGPGTRLTVL.

V and J are TRBV2 and TRBJ2-5; tentative D call: TRBD1 (7 bases). This CDR3 region has 14 residues. Germline assignment: CDR1 SNHLY and CDR2 FYNNEI. The V gene lost 3 bases and the J gene lost 2 bases, with 10 bases spanning the gap. The CDR3 DNA reads as TGTGCCAGCAGTGAGTCAGGGGGGCAAGAGACCCAGTACTTC. Amino acid sequence: CASSESGGQETQYF.

This clone showed up just once. This chain joins TRBV11-1 and TRBJ1-4; perhaps TRBD1 as D (5 bases). Trimming stripped 5 bases from V and 8 bases from J, with 15 bases between. CDR3 length: 14 amino acids. Germline V gives CDR1 SGHAT, CDR2 FQDESV (reference sequence). CDR3 sequence reads: CASSNRRRGEKLFF. As DNA, the CDR3 is TGTGCCAGCAGCAACCGGAGGAGGGGAGAAAAACTGTTTTTT. The complete variable domain, with remaining parts taken from reference TRBV11-1 and TRBJ1-4, reads EAEVAQSPRYKITEKSQAVAFWCDPISGHATLYWYRQILGQGPELLVQFQDESVVDDSQLPKDRFSAERLKGVDSTLKIQPAELGDSAMYLCASSNRRRGEKLFFGSGTQLSVL.

The rearrangement uses TRBV4-1 and TRBJ2-4; 7 bases are shared with TRBD1. V trimming: 0 bases; J trimming: 5 bases; junction bases outside the gene matches: 10. Germline lookup yields CDR1 MGHRA and CDR2 YSYEKL. CDR3 size: 17 residues. CDR3 in DNA: TGCGCCAGCAGCCAAGAGACATTCGGGCAGGGGGAAAACATTCAGTACTTC. Protein: CASSQETFGQGENIQYF.

This chain joins TRBV18 and TRBJ1-2; possibly TRBD1 for D (5 bases). The germline V gene has CDR1 KGHSH and CDR2 LQKENI. CDR3 length: 14 amino acids. The germline V and J ends were trimmed by 3 bases and 1 base, with 9 bases remaining between them. The CDR3 DNA reads as TGTGCCAGCTCACCCCCGGACAATAACTATGGCTACACCTTC. This gives the protein CASSPPDNNYGYTF.

The chain couples TRBV2 to TRBJ1-5; D call uncertain. In germline, CDR1 is SNHLY, CDR2 FYNNEI. V lost 7 bases and J lost 3, with 10 bases in between. The CDR3 contains 13 residues. The CDR3: CASTLGPNQPQHF. In DNA form, the CDR3 reads TGTGCCAGCACCCTTGGTCCCAATCAGCCCCAGCATTTT.

The J gene is TRBJ1-5, the V gene TRBV19; 12 nucleotides line up with TRBD1. Trimming removed 3 bases from V and 4 bases from J; junction bases left unmatched: 10. The CDR3 has 18 amino acids. In germline, CDR1 is LNHDA, CDR2 SQIVND (reference sequence). The CDR3 sequence is CASSMVLGQGAGNQPQHF. Written as DNA, the CDR3 is TGTGCCAGTAGTATGGTTCTGGGACAGGGGGCAGGAAATCAGCCCCAGCATTTT. The whole variable domain, remainder taken from reference TRBV19 and TRBJ1-5, is DGGITQSPKYLFRKEGQNVTLSCEQNLNHDAMYWYRQDPGQGLRLIYYSQIVNDFQKGDIAEGYSVSREKKESFPLTVTSAQKNPTAFYLCASSMVLGQGAGNQPQHFGDGTRLSIL.

The chain employs TRBV30 and TRBJ1-2, with TRBD1 matching over 10 bases. The CDR3 totals 14 residues. Germline CDR1 and CDR2: GTSNPN and SVGIG (reference sequence). V gave up 3 bases and J gave up 7 bases; unmatched junction bases: 8. The CDR3 here is CAWRARGTGVGYTF. The CDR3 nucleotides read TGTGCCTGGAGGGCACGCGGGACAGGGGTTGGCTACACCTTC.

The sample holds a few counts of this clone. This chain uses TRBV27 with TRBJ1-1; no reliable D call. Germline V lookup: CDR1 MNHEY, CDR2 SMNVEV (reference sequence). Trimming left V 5 bases short and J 1 base short, with 8 bases between. The CDR3 has 13 amino acids. CDR3 DNA sequence: TGTGCCAGCAGTCGTTCACCGAACACTGAAGCTTTCTTT. Its protein is CASSRSPNTEAFF.